These 30 T cell receptor beta chains came from one sample sequenced in a study of blood T cell repertoires in COVID-19. Here immunoSEQ multiplex PCR was the method, and the copy in TCRdb shows in-frame clones only, minus some. Of approximately 170,000 clones listed, approximately 79% were seen once; the top ten hold approximately 19%. The sequencing sample was made of peripheral blood. All receptors come from a woman aged 80 or over with acute or convalescent COVID-19.

Turning to this clone: At one boundary the junction diverges from the germline segment, which might be a read error. The J gene is TRBJ2-5, the V gene TRBV12-3 or TRBV12-4, with D maybe TRBD1 (5 bases). The CDR3 covers 13 residues. DNA for the CDR3: TGTGCCAGCAGTAGACAGCTTCAAGGGACCCAGTACTTC. It is translated as CASSRQLQGTQYF.

V gene TRBV5-6 combines with J gene TRBJ2-7, with 11 bases lining up with TRBD2. Germline V CDR1 and CDR2: SGHDT, YYEEEE. Trimming removed 1 base from V and 7 bases from J; junction bases left unmatched: 7. The CDR3 runs 15 residues. DNA of the CDR3: TGTGCCAGCAGCTTGCCTAGCGGGGGGTTTAGGGAGCAGTACTTC. As protein: CASSLPSGGFREQYF.

The V gene is TRBV4-1, the J gene TRBJ2-1; maybe TRBD2 (6 bases). CDR3 length: 15 residues. Germline assignment: CDR1 MGHRA and CDR2 YSYEKL. Deletions cut 0 bases from V and 7 bases from J, with 13 bases between. This CDR3 reads CASSQDRSGENEQFF. DNA for the CDR3: TGCGCCAGCAGCCAAGATCGATCGGGAGAGAATGAGCAGTTCTTC.

The rearrangement uses TRBV11-3 and TRBJ2-1; possible D gene TRBD2, 7 bases. Germline assignment: CDR1 SGHNT and CDR2 YENEEA. The length of the CDR3 is 14 residues. V was shortened by 7 bases and J by 4 bases, with 14 bases between the two germline ends. CDR3 sequence (DNA): TGTGCCAGCAAACGGGGGGCAGAATACAATGAGCAGTTCTTC. Residues: CASKRGAEYNEQFF.

The V and J genes are TRBV11-2 and TRBJ2-7; D gene ambiguous. Between the trimmed V and J ends, which lost 0 bases and 3 bases, there was a span of 6 bases. The CDR3 has 13 amino acids. Per the germline V gene, CDR1 is SGHAT and CDR2 is FQNNGV. The CDR3 coding sequence is TGTGCCAGCAGCTTAGAGTTCTACTACGAGCAGTACTTC. It translates to CASSLEFYYEQYF.

The chain is built from TRBV2 and TRBJ1-2; TRBD1 agrees at 9 bases. Per the germline V gene, CDR1 is SNHLY and CDR2 is FYNNEI. V was clipped by 8 bases and J by 4 bases; unmatched bases: 29. CDR3 size: 21 residues. The CDR3 here is CASCCGDGKAVPGQGGYGYTF. CDR3 sequence (DNA): TGTGCCAGCTGCTGTGGGGATGGAAAAGCTGTCCCGGGACAGGGAGGCTATGGCTACACCTTC.

This rearrangement joins TRBV7-9 to TRBJ1-6; perhaps TRBD1 as D (5 bases). This CDR3 is 14 amino acids long. The V end lost 5 bases, the J end lost 9 bases, and 14 bases lay between the germline ends. CDR1 is SEHNR, CDR2 FQNEAQ, per germline (reference sequence). The CDR3 DNA is TGTGCCAGCAGCGGTCGTACCGGGGGTTCACCCCTCCACTTT. It yields the protein CASSGRTGGSPLHF. Full variable domain (remainder filled in from reference TRBV7-9 and TRBJ1-6): DTGVSQNPRHKITKRGQNVTFRCDPISEHNRLYWYRQTLGQGPEFLTYFQNEAQLEKSRLLSDRFSAERPKGSFSTLEIQRTEQGDSAMYLCASSGRTGGSPLHFGNGTRLTVT.

This sequence joins TRBV6-5 and TRBJ1-2; TRBD1 matches 9 bases. The CDR3 covers 14 residues. CDR1 is MNHEY, CDR2 SVGAGI, per germline. Trimming removed 4 bases from V and 7 bases from J; junction bases left unmatched: 7. CDR3 protein: CASSSGTGSSGYTF. CDR3 nucleotides: TGTGCCAGCAGTTCCGGGACAGGGTCCTCTGGCTACACCTTC.

V is TRBV5-6 and J is TRBJ1-2, with 7 bases aligning to TRBD1. Losses at the gene ends were 2 bases for V and 1 base for J; bases not matched to a gene: 5. Germline V gives CDR1 SGHDT, CDR2 YYEEEE. The CDR3 totals 15 residues. CDR3 protein: CASSFGDRVNYGYTF. The CDR3 nucleotides read TGTGCCAGCAGCTTCGGGGACAGAGTTAACTATGGCTACACCTTC.

The chain combines TRBV2 with TRBJ1-5, with D possibly TRBD1 on 6 matching bases. This CDR3 contains 15 residues. Trimming cost V 2 bases and J 5 bases, with 13 bases left between them. Germline V gene data show CDR1 as SNHLY and CDR2 as FYNNEI. The CDR3 reads CASSELRDTYQPQHF. The CDR3 coding sequence is TGTGCCAGCAGTGAATTGAGGGACACTTATCAGCCCCAGCATTTT. The full variable domain, its missing parts supplied by reference TRBV2 and TRBJ1-5, is EPEVTQTPSHQVTQMGQEVILRCVPISNHLYFYWYRQILGQKVEFLVSFYNNEISEKSEIFDDQFSVERPDGSNFTLKIRSTKLEDSAMYFCASSELRDTYQPQHFGDGTRLSIL.

The chain is built from TRBV7-6 and TRBJ2-5; D remains unclear. Germline V gene sequence: CDR1 SGHVS, CDR2 FNYEAQ. This CDR3 contains 12 residues. V lost 4 bases to trimming and J lost 1 base, with 4 bases between them. In nucleotides, the CDR3 is TGTGCCAGCAGCTCTATCCAAGAGACCCAGTACTTC. As protein: CASSSIQETQYF.

This clone has a single count. The rearrangement links TRBV19 to TRBJ2-3, with 11 nucleotides matching TRBD2. Germline V gene sequence: CDR1 LNHDA, CDR2 SQIVND (reference sequence). The CDR3 is 17 residues long. V dropped 5 bases and J dropped 4; count of bases not matched to a gene: 11. CDR3 sequence (DNA): TGTGCCAGTAGTGAAGGACTAGCGGGCCCCGGGGCAGATACGCAGTATTTT. Translation gives CASSEGLAGPGADTQYF.

The V gene is TRBV19, the J gene TRBJ2-2; tentatively, D is TRBD1 (5 bases). The CDR3 totals 14 residues. The germline gives CDR1 LNHDA, CDR2 SQIVND (reference sequence). V was pared by 6 bases and J by 2 bases, with 10 bases between. The CDR3 protein is CASRGQGNTGELFF. CDR3 coding DNA: TGTGCCAGTAGGGGGCAGGGAAACACCGGGGAGCTGTTTTTT.

The chain joins TRBV6-5 to TRBJ2-1; tentative D call: TRBD1 (8 bases). Germline-derived CDR1 and CDR2 are MNHEY and SVGAGI. CDR3 length equals 13 residues. The V and J ends lost 6 bases and 13 bases respectively, with 19 bases between them. CDR3 protein: CASSDHRGGRQFF. In DNA form, the CDR3 reads TGTGCCAGCAGCGACCACAGGGGGGGTCGCCAGTTCTTC.

This clone was seen only once. V is TRBV5-1 and J is TRBJ1-4; TRBD1 might be the D (6 bases). CDR1 is SGHRS and CDR2 is YFSETQ in the germline V gene. CDR3 length equals 15 residues. V lost 0 bases to trimming and J lost 5 bases, with 11 bases between them. The CDR3 here is CASSLGGGRNEKLFF. CDR3 in DNA: TGCGCCAGCAGCTTGGGCGGGGGCCGGAATGAAAAACTGTTTTTT.

The genes are TRBV9 and TRBJ2-3; 11 nucleotides agree with TRBD2. V was clipped by 2 bases and J by 4 bases; unmatched bases: 6. Germline V gene lookup returns CDR1 SGDLS and CDR2 YYNGEE. The CDR3 extends over 16 amino acids. The CDR3 DNA reads TGTGCCAGCAGCGTTGCTAGCGGGGGGATCGCAGATACGCAGTATTTT. Translated: CASSVASGGIADTQYF.

This chain uses TRBV7-2 with TRBJ1-6; weak D call: TRBD1 (5 bases). The germline CDR1 and CDR2 sequences are SGHTA and FQGNSA. V lost 0 bases and J lost 9, with 6 bases in between. The CDR3 has 13 amino acids. The CDR3 DNA is TGTGCCAGCAGCTTAGCGGGGGGTTCACCCCTCCACTTT. It codes for CASSLAGGSPLHF.

The chain links TRBV5-1 to TRBJ2-7; unclear D gene. This CDR3 region has 14 residues. Trimming took off 3 bases at V and 0 bases at J, with 10 bases between the two ends. Germline-derived CDR1 and CDR2 are SGHRS and YFSETQ. CDR3 region: CASSSQRSSYEQYF. The CDR3 DNA is TGCGCCAGCAGCTCACAACGGAGCTCCTACGAGCAGTACTTC.

This chain connects TRBV5-1 to TRBJ1-2; D uncertain. The CDR3 has 13 amino acids. From germline, CDR1 is SGHRS and CDR2 YFSETQ. The V gene lost 1 base and the J gene lost 6 bases, with 10 bases spanning the gap. CDR3 DNA: TGCGCCAGCAGCTTGACCCGGTTAGATGGCTACACCTTC. It specifies CASSLTRLDGYTF.

V and J are TRBV21-1 and TRBJ2-1; the listed D gene, TRBD1, was not tested against the DNA. TRBV21-1 is shown as a pseudogene. The CDR3 sequence is 16 residues long. CDR3 protein: CASSRCRDSYYNEQFF. The CDR3 region has the DNA TGTGCCAGCAGCCGATGCCGGGACAGCTACTACAATGAGCAGTTCTTC.

The chain employs TRBV9 and TRBJ2-3, with D maybe TRBD1 (6 bases). Trimming shortened V by 0 bases and J by 2 bases, and 10 bases separated the two germline ends. There are 15 residues in the CDR3. In germline, CDR1 is SGDLS, CDR2 YYNGEE. CDR3 sequence (DNA): TGTGCCAGCAGCGTAGATGGACAGTCCACAGATACGCAGTATTTT. It yields the protein CASSVDGQSTDTQYF.

V usage is TRBV11-2 and J usage is TRBJ2-5, with TRBD2 identical over 12 bases. This CDR3 contains 18 residues. Per the germline V gene, CDR1 is SGHAT and CDR2 is FQNNGV. The V gene end was trimmed by 4 bases and the J gene end by 5 bases; junction bases not matched to a gene: 14. The CDR3 here is CASSSSSPSGRARETQYF. CDR3 in DNA: TGTGCCAGCAGCTCGAGTTCCCCTAGCGGGAGGGCGAGGGAGACCCAGTACTTC.

The V and J genes are TRBV28 and TRBJ1-2; 7 bases line up with TRBD1. Unmatched junction bases numbered 8, after V lost 2 bases and J lost 8 bases. The CDR3 consists of 14 residues. In germline, CDR1 is MDHEN, CDR2 SYDVKM. The CDR3 here is CASSLEGALRGYTF. The CDR3 DNA sequence: TGTGCCAGCAGTTTAGAGGGGGCGCTGAGAGGCTACACCTTC.

The rearrangement links TRBV5-4 to TRBJ2-7; the D gene is possibly TRBD2 (6 bases). CDR1 is SGHNT, CDR2 YYREEE, per germline (reference sequence). Trimming removed 0 bases from V and 0 bases from J, with 10 bases in between. This CDR3 region has 15 residues. CDR3 sequence reads: CASSLVGSSSYEQYF. DNA for the CDR3: TGTGCCAGCAGCTTGGTCGGGAGTAGCTCCTACGAGCAGTACTTC.

This clone was counted only a few times. V and J are TRBV5-5 and TRBJ1-2; D ambiguous. The V end was cut by 1 base, the J end by 10 bases, with 8 bases between. The CDR3 is 11 residues long. Per germline, CDR1 SGHKS and CDR2 YYEKEE (reference sequence). CDR3 region: CASSLLLDYTF. DNA of the CDR3: TGTGCCAGCAGCTTGCTTTTAGACTACACCTTC.

The CDR3 protein is CASSLGLDPYDEQFF. CDR3 DNA sequence: TGTGCCAGCAGCTTAGGACTAGACCCCTATGATGAGCAGTTCTTC. This sequence joins TRBV11-3 and TRBJ2-1; D is perhaps TRBD2 (6 bases). Per the germline V gene, CDR1 is SGHNT and CDR2 is YENEEA. This CDR3 comprises 15 residues. Trimming took off 1 base at V and 8 bases at J, with 15 bases between the two ends.

The rearrangement joins TRBV27 to TRBJ1-6; TRBD1 aligns across 7 bases. V was pared by 2 bases and J by 9 bases, with 19 bases of the junction left unmatched. CDR3 length equals 19 residues. Germline CDR1 reads MNHEY; CDR2 reads SMNVEV (reference sequence). As DNA, the CDR3 is TGTGCCAGCAGTTTACAGGGGGTGGGCTCCAGGGTTTTAGGTTCACCCCTCCACTTT. As protein: CASSLQGVGSRVLGSPLHF.

V gene TRBV7-2 combines with J gene TRBJ2-7, with D unclear. The germline gives CDR1 SGHTA, CDR2 FQGNSA. Trimming left V 1 base short and J 5 bases short, with 9 bases between. This CDR3 has 13 amino acids. The CDR3: CASSLGLPNEQYF. The CDR3, as DNA: TGTGCCAGCAGCTTAGGCCTACCCAACGAGCAGTACTTC.

The CDR3 nucleotides are TGCGCCAGCAGCCTGGGAGCGGGGTCCATCGAGCAGTTCTTC. Translation gives CASSLGAGSIEQFF. The J gene is TRBJ2-1, the V gene TRBV5-1; 7 positions match TRBD2. The CDR3 totals 14 residues. The V segment lost 4 bases and the J segment 10 bases; nucleotides outside the gene matches: 11. Per the germline V gene, CDR1 is SGHRS and CDR2 is YFSETQ.

This chain connects TRBV7-6 to TRBJ2-4, with TRBD2 matching 7 bases. This CDR3 has 16 residues. Germline loops: CDR1 SGHVS, CDR2 FNYEAQ. J was trimmed by 7 bases and V by 0 bases; bases with no gene match: 9. The CDR3 DNA is TGTGCCAGCAGCTTAGCGGGGGACTATGGTCGTAACATTCAGTACTTC. As protein: CASSLAGDYGRNIQYF.